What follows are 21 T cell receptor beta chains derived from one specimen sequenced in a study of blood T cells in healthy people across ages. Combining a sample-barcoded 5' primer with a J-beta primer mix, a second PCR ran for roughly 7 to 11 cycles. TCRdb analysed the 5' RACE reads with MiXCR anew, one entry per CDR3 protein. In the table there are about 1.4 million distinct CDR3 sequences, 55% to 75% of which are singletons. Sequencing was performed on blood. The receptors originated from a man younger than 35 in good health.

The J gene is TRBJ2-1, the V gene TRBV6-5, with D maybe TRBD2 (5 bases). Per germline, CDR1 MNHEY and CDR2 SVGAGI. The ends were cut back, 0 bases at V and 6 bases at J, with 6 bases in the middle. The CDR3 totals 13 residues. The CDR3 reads CASSYSTTNEQFF. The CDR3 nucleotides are TGTGCCAGCAGTTACTCGACTACCAATGAGCAGTTCTTC.

The CDR3: CASSSTGAGGSPLHF. The DNA of the CDR3 is TGTGCCAGCAGCTCAACAGGGGCCGGGGGTTCACCCCTCCACTTT. The chain recombines TRBV4-2 with TRBJ1-6; 7 bases align to TRBD1. The germline gives CDR1 LGHNA, CDR2 YNFKEQ. This CDR3 is 15 amino acids long. The J segment lost 9 bases and the V segment lost 5 bases, leaving 10 bases of the junction unmatched.

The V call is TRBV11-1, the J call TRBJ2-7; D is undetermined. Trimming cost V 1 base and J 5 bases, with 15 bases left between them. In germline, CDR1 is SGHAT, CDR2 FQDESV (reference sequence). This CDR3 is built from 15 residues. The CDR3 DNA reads TGTGCCAGCAGCTTAGGAGGTGCACCCTTCCACGAGCAGTACTTC. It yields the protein CASSLGGAPFHEQYF. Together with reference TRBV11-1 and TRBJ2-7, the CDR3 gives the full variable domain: EAEVAQSPRYKITEKSQAVAFWCDPISGHATLYWYRQILGQGPELLVQFQDESVVDDSQLPKDRFSAERLKGVDSTLKIQPAELGDSAMYLCASSLGGAPFHEQYFGPGTRLTVT.

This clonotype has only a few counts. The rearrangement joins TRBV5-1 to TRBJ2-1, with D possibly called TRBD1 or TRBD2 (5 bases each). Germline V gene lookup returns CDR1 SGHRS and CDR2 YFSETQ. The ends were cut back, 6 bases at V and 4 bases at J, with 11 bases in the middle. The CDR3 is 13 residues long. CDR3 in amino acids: CASNRDPYNEQFF. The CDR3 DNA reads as TGCGCCAGCAATCGGGACCCTTACAATGAGCAGTTCTTC. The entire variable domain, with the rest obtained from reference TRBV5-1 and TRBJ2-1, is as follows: KAGVTQTPRYLIKTRGQQVTLSCSPISGHRSVSWYQQTPGQGLQFLFEYFSETQRNKGNFPGRFSGRQFSNSRSEMNVSTLELGDSALYLCASNRDPYNEQFFGPGTRLTVL.

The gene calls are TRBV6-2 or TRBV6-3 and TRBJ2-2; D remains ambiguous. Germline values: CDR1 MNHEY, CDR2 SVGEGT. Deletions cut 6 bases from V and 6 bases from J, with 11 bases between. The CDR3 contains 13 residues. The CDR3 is CASSPTDPGELFF. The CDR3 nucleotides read TGTGCCAGCAGCCCCACAGATCCCGGGGAGCTGTTTTTT.

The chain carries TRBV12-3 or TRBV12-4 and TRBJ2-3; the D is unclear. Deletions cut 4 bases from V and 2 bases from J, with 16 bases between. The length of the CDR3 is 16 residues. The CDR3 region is CASSSGNGLLTDTQYF. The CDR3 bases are TGTGCCAGCAGTTCTGGAAATGGTCTTCTCACAGATACGCAGTATTTT.

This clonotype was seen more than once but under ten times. The DNA for the CDR3 is TGTGCCAGCAGCCCGCCCCCGACTCGCGGGGAGACCCAGTACTTC. Protein product: CASSPPPTRGETQYF. The V and J genes are TRBV7-9 and TRBJ2-5; perhaps TRBD2 as D (5 bases). V lost 5 bases to trimming and J lost 5 bases, with 18 bases between them. This CDR3 contains 15 residues. CDR1 and CDR2 from the germline V gene are SEHNR and FQNEAQ (reference sequence). The variable domain in full, with the rest retrieved from reference TRBV7-9 and TRBJ2-5, is DTGVSQNPRHKITKRGQNVTFRCDPISEHNRLYWYRQTLGQGPEFLTYFQNEAQLEKSRLLSDRFSAERPKGSFSTLEIQRTEQGDSAMYLCASSPPPTRGETQYFGPGTRLLVL.

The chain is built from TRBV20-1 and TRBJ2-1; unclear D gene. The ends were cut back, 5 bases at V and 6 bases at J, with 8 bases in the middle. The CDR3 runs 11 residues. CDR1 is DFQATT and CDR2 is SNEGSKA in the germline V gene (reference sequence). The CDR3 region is CSALETNEQFF. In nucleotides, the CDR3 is TGCAGTGCTCTTGAAACCAATGAGCAGTTCTTC.

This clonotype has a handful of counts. The DNA for the CDR3 is TGCAGTGCTAGGAGTCAAAGCGGGAGTGATAACGAGCAGTACTTC. Amino acids: CSARSQSGSDNEQYF. The genes are TRBV20-1 and TRBJ2-5, with 8 positions matching TRBD2. The end of the DNA aligns better with TRBJ2-7, so the J call may be wrong. This CDR3 is 15 amino acids long. Germline V lookup: CDR1 DFQATT, CDR2 SNEGSKA (reference sequence).

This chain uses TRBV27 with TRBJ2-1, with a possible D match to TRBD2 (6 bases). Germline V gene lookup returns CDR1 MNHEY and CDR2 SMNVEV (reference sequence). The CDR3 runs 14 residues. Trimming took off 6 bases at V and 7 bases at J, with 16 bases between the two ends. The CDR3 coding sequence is TGTGCCAGCAGCCCCATGGAGGGCATAAATGAGCAGTTCTTC. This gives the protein CASSPMEGINEQFF.

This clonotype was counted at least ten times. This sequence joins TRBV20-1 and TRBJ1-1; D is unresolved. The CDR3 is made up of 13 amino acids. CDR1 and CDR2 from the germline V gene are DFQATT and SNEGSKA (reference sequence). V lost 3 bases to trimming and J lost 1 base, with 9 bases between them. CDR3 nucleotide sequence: TGCAGTGCTAGGGGCAATAGGAACACTGAAGCTTTCTTT. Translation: CSARGNRNTEAFF.

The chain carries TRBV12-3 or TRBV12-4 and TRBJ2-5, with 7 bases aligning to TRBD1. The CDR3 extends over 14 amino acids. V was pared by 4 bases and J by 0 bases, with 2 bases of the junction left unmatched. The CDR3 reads CASSSRGYQETQYF. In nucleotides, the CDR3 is TGTGCCAGCAGTTCCAGGGGGTACCAAGAGACCCAGTACTTC.

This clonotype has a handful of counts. In nucleotides, the CDR3 is TGTGCCAGCAGCCGCCGACAGTTATATGGCTACACCTTC. This codes for CASSRRQLYGYTF. V gene TRBV3-1 combines with J gene TRBJ1-2, with a weak D call TRBD1 (5 bases). The CDR3 sequence is 13 residues long. Germline V gene data show CDR1 as LGHDT and CDR2 as YNNKEL (reference sequence). Trimming pared 4 bases from V and 5 bases from J, leaving 11 bases between.

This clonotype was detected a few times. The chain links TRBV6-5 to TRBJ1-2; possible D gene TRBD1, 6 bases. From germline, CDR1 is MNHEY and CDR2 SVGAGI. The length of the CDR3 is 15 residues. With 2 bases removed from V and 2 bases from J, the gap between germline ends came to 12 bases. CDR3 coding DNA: TGTGCCAGCAGTTACAGGGGGTTAGTCAACTATGGCTACACCTTC. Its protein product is CASSYRGLVNYGYTF.

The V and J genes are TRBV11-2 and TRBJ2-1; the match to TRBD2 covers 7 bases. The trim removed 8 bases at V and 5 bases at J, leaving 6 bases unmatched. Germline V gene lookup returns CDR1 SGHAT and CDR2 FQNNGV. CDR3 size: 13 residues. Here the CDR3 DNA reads TGTGCCAGCGCGGGGGACCCCCACAATGAGCAGTTCTTC. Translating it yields CASAGDPHNEQFF.

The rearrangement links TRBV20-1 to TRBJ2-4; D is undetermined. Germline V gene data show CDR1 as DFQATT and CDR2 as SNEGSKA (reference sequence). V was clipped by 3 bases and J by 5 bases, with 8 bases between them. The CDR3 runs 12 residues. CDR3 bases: TGCAGTGCTAGGACGGGTCAAAACATTCAGTACTTC. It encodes CSARTGQNIQYF.

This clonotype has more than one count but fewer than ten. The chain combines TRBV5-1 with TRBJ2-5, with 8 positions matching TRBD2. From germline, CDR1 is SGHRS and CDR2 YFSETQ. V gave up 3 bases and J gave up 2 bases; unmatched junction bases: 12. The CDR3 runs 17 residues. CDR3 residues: CASSSYRTSRPQETQYF. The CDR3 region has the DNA TGCGCCAGCAGCTCGTATCGGACTAGCCGCCCGCAAGAGACCCAGTACTTC. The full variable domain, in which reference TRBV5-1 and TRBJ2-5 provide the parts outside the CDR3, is KAGVTQTPRYLIKTRGQQVTLSCSPISGHRSVSWYQQTPGQGLQFLFEYFSETQRNKGNFPGRFSGRQFSNSRSEMNVSTLELGDSALYLCASSSYRTSRPQETQYFGPGTRLLVL.

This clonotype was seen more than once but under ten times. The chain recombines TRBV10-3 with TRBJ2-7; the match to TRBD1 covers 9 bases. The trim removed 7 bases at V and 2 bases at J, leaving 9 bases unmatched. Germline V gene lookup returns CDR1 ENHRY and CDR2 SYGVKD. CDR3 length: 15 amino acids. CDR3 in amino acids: CAITTPGTGTYEQYF. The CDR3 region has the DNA TGTGCCATCACCACCCCCGGGACAGGGACCTACGAGCAGTACTTC.

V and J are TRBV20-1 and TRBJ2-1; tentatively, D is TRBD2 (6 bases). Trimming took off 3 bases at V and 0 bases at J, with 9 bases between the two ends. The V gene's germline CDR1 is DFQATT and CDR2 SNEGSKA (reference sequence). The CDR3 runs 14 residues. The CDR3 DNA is TGCAGTGCTAGTCAAGCGGGCTCCTACAATGAGCAGTTCTTC. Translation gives CSASQAGSYNEQFF.

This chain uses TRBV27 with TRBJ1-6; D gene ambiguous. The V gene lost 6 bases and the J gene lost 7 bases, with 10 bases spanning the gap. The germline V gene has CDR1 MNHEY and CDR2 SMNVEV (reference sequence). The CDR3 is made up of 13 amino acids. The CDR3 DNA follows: TGTGCCAGCAGACTCGACCAAAATTCACCCCTCCACTTT. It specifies CASRLDQNSPLHF.

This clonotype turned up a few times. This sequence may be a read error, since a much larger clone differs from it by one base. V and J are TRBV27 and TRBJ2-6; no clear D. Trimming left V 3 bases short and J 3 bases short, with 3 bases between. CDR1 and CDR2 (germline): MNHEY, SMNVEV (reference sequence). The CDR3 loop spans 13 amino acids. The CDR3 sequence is CASSFDGANVLTF. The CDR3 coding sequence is TGTGCCAGCAGTTTTGATGGGGCCAACGTCCTGACTTTC.